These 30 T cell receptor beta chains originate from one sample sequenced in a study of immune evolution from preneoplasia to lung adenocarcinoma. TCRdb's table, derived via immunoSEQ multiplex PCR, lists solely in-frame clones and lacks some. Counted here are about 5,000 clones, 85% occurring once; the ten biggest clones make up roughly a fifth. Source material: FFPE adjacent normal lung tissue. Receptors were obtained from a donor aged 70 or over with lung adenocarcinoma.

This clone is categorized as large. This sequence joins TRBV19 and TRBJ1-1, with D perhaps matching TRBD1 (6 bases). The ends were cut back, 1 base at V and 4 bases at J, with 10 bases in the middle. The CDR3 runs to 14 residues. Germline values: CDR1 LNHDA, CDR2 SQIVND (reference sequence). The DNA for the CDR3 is TGTGCCAGTAGTATAGTAGGCAGGGGCACTGAAGCTTTCTTT. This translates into CASSIVGRGTEAFF.

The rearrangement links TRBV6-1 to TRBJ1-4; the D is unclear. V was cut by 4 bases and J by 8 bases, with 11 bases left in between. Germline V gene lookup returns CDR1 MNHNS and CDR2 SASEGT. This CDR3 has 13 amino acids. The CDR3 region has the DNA TGTGCCAGCAGTGTGACCGACCTGGAAAAACTGTTTTTT. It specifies CASSVTDLEKLFF.

The CDR3, as DNA: TGTGCCAGCAGCCAAGATGGACAGAGATCAACTAATGAAAAACTGTTTTTT. Residues: CASSQDGQRSTNEKLFF. This rearrangement joins TRBV4-2 to TRBJ1-4; a possible D gene is TRBD1 (6 bases). CDR1 is LGHNA and CDR2 is YNFKEQ in the germline V gene. The length of the CDR3 is 17 residues. Trimming removed 0 bases from V and 0 bases from J, with 11 bases in between.

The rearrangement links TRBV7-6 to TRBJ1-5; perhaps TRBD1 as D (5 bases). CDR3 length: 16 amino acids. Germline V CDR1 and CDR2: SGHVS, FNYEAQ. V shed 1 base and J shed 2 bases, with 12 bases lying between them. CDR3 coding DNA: TGTGCCAGCAGCTTAGGTGGGGACGGCCGCAATCAGCCCCAGCATTTT. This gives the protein CASSLGGDGRNQPQHF. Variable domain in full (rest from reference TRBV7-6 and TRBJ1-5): GAGVSQSPRYKVTKRGQDVALRCDPISGHVSLYWYRQALGQGPEFLTYFNYEAQQDKSGLPNDRFSAERPEGSISTLTIQRTEQRDSAMYRCASSLGGDGRNQPQHFGDGTRLSIL.

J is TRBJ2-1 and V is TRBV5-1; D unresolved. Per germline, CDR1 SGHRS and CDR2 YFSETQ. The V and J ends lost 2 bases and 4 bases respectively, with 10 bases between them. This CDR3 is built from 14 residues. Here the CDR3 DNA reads TGCGCCAGCAGCTTAGGGTACGCATACAATGAGCAGTTCTTC. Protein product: CASSLGYAYNEQFF.

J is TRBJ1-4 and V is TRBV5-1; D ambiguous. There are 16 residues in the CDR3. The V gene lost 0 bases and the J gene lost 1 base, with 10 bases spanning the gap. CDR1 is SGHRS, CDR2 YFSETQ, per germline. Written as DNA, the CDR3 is TGCGCCAGCAGCTTGGGAGACACTCTAACTAATGAAAAACTGTTTTTT. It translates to CASSLGDTLTNEKLFF.

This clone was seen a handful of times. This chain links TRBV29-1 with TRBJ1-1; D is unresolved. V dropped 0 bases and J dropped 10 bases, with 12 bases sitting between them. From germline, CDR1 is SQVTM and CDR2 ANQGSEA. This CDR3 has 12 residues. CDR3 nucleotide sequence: TGCAGCGTTGAAGATGGCCTGCTAGGAGCTTTCTTT. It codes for CSVEDGLLGAFF.

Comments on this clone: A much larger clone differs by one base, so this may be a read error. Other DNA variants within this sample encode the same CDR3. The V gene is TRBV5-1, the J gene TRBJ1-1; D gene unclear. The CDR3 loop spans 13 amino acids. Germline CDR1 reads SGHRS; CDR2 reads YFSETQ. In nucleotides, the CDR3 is TGTGCCAGCAGCTTTTCAGCAGACACTGAAGCTTTCTTT. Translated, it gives CASSFSADTEAFF.

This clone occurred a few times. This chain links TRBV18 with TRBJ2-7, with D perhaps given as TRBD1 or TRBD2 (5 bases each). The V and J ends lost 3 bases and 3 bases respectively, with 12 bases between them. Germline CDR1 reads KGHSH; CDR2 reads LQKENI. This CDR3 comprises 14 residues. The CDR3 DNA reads TGTGCCAGCTCACCTGCCGGGACGGTCTACGAGCAGTACTTC. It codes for CASSPAGTVYEQYF.

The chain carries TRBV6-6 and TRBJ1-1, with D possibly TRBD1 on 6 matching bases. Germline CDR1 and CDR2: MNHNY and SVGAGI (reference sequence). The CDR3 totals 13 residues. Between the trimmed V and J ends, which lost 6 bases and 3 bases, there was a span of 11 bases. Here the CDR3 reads CASRQGADTEAFF. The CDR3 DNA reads TGTGCCAGCAGACAGGGTGCTGACACTGAAGCTTTCTTT.

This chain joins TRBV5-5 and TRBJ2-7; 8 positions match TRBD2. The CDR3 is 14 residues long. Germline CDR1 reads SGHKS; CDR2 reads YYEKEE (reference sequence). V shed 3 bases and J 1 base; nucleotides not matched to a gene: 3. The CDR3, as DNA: TGTGCCAGCAGCTACGGGGGGGGGTCCTACGAGCAGTACTTC. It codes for CASSYGGGSYEQYF.

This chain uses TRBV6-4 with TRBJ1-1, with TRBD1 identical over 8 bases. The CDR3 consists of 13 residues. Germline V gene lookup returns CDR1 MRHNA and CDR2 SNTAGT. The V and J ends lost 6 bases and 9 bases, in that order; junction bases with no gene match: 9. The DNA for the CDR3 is TGTGCCAGCAGGGCCGGGACAGGCTCCAAAGCTTTCTTT. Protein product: CASRAGTGSKAFF.

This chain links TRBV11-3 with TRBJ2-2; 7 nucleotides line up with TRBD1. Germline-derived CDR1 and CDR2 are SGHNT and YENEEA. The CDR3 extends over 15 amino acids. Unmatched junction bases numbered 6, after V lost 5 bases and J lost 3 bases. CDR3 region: CASSPHTGDTGELFF. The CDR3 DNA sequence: TGTGCCAGCAGCCCGCATACAGGGGACACCGGGGAGCTGTTTTTT.

The CDR3 sequence: CASSFSGRAYNEQFF. For the CDR3, the DNA is TGTGCCAGCAGTTTTAGCGGGAGGGCCTACAATGAGCAGTTCTTC. The rearrangement uses TRBV27 and TRBJ2-1; 11 nucleotides line up with TRBD2. Trimming took 3 bases from V and 2 from J; bases not matched to a gene: 0. Germline CDR1 and CDR2: MNHEY and SMNVEV (reference sequence). The CDR3 contains 15 residues.

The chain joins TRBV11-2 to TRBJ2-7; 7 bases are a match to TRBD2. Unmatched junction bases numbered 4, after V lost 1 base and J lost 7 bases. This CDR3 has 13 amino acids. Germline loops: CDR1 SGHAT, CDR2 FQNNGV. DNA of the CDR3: TGTGCCAGCAGCTTAGTCCCGGGGGGAGAGCAGTACTTC. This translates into CASSLVPGGEQYF.

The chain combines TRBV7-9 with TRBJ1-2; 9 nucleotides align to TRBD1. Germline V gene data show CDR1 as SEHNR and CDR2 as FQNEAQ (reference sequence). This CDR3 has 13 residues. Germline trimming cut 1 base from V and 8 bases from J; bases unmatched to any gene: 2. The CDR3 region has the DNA TGTGCCAGCAGCTTAGGGACAGGGGTAGGCTACACCTTC. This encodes CASSLGTGVGYTF.

The CDR3, as DNA: TGTGCCAGCAGCTTAGCGTCTCGGACCATCGAGGGGGGGCAGTACTTC. It is translated as CASSLASRTIEGGQYF. J is TRBJ2-7 and V is TRBV11-2; D tentatively fits TRBD1 or TRBD2 (6 bases each). Germline lookup yields CDR1 SGHAT and CDR2 FQNNGV. The CDR3 runs 16 residues. Trimming removed 1 base at V and 9 bases at J, with 22 bases between.

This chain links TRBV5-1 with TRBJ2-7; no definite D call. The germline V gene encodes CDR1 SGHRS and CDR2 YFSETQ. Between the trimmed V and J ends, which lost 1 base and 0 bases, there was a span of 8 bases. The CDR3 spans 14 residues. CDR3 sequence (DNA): TGCGCCAGCAGCTTGCTCTCCCACTCCTACGAGCAGTACTTC. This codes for CASSLLSHSYEQYF. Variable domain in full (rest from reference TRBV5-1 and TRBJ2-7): KAGVTQTPRYLIKTRGQQVTLSCSPISGHRSVSWYQQTPGQGLQFLFEYFSETQRNKGNFPGRFSGRQFSNSRSEMNVSTLELGDSALYLCASSLLSHSYEQYFGPGTRLTVT.

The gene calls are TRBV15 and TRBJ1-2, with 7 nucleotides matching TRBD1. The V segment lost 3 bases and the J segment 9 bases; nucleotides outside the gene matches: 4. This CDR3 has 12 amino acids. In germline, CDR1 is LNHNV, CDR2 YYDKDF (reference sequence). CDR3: CATSRVQGSYTF. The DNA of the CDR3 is TGTGCCACCAGCAGGGTACAGGGGAGCTACACCTTC.

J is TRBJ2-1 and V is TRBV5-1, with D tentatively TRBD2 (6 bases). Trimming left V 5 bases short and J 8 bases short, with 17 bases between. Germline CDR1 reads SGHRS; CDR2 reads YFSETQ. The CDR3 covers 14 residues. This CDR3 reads CASRSRIAVHEQFF. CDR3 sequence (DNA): TGCGCCAGCAGATCCCGAATAGCGGTACATGAGCAGTTCTTC.

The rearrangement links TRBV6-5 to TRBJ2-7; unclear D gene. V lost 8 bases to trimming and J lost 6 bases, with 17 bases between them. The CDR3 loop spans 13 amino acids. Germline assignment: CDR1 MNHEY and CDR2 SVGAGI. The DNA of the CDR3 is TGTGCCAGCTCGAGGAGCGAAACGGGCGAGCAGTACTTC. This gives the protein CASSRSETGEQYF.

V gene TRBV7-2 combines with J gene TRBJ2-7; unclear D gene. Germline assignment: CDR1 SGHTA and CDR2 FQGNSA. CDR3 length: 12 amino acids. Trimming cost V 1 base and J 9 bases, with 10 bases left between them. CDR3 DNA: TGTGCCAGCAGCTTAGGTGTGGGATTGCAGTACTTC. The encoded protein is CASSLGVGLQYF. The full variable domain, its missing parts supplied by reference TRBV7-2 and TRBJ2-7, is GAGVSQSPSNKVTEKGKDVELRCDPISGHTALYWYRQSLGQGLEFLIYFQGNSAPDKSGLPSDRFSAERTGGSVSTLTIQRTQQEDSAVYLCASSLGVGLQYFGPGTRLTVT.

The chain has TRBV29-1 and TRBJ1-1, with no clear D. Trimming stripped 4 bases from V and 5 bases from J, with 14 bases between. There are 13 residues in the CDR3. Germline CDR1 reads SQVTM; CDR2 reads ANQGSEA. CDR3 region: CSVAVFAGTEAFF. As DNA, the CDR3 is TGCAGCGTTGCGGTGTTTGCTGGGACTGAAGCTTTCTTT.

The CDR3 DNA sequence: TGCGCCAGCAGCTTTAGCGGGAGGGGTTTAAACACCGGGGAGCTGTTTTTT. It codes for CASSFSGRGLNTGELFF. The chain carries TRBV5-1 and TRBJ2-2; TRBD2 matches 11 bases. Germline V CDR1 and CDR2: SGHRS, YFSETQ. The CDR3 is 17 residues long. J lost 2 bases, V lost 2 bases, and 5 bases had no gene match.

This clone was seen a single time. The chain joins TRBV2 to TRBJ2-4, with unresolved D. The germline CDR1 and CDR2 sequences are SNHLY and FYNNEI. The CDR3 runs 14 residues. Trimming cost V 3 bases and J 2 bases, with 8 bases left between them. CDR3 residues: CASSDQDTKNIQYF. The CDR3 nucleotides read TGTGCCAGCAGTGACCAGGATACCAAAAACATTCAGTACTTC.

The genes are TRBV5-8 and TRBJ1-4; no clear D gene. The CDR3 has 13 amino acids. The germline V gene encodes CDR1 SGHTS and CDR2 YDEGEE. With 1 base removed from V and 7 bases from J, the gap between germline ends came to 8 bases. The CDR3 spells CASSLSPSEKLFF. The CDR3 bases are TGTGCCAGCAGCTTGTCTCCCTCTGAAAAACTGTTTTTT.

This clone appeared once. The CDR3 region has the DNA TGTGCCATCAGTATCAGGGGAGTTGGCACAGATACGCAGTATTTT. It translates to CAISIRGVGTDTQYF. The rearrangement links TRBV10-3 to TRBJ2-3, with TRBD1 as a possible D gene (6 bases). V lost 5 bases and J lost 1, with 13 bases in between. The CDR3 extends over 15 amino acids. Germline loops: CDR1 ENHRY, CDR2 SYGVKD.

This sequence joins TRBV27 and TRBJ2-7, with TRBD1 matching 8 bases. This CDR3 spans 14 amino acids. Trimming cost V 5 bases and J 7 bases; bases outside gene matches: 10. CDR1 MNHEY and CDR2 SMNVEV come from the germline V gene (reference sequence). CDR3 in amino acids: CASSERTGHREQYF. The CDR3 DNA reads TGTGCCAGCAGTGAAAGGACAGGGCACAGGGAGCAGTACTTC.

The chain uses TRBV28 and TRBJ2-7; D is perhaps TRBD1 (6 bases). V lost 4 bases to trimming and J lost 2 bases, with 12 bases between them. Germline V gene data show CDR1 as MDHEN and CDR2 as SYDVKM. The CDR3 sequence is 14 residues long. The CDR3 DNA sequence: TGTGCCAGCAGTTCAGGACAGATAACCTACGAGCAGTACTTC. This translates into CASSSGQITYEQYF.

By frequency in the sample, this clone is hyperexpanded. CDR3 protein: CASSVGTGVEKLFF. CDR3 bases: TGTGCCAGCAGTGTCGGGACAGGGGTGGAAAAACTGTTTTTT. The chain has TRBV6-1 and TRBJ1-4; 10 bases align to TRBD1. Losses at the gene ends were 4 bases for V and 8 bases for J; bases not matched to a gene: 4. The V gene's germline CDR1 is MNHNS and CDR2 SASEGT. The CDR3 extends over 14 amino acids.